These 28 T cell receptor beta chains originate from one sample sequenced in a study of T cell responses to AZD1222 COVID-19 vaccine. Produced via immunoSEQ multiplex PCR; TCRdb's table is partial and in-frame only. The table lists approximately 92,000 clones, about 90% of them singletons, with approximately 8.3% in the top ten. This sample comprised peripheral blood, obtained on day 0 of AZD1222 vaccination. Receptor source: an adult in good health.

This chain links TRBV18 with TRBJ1-2; tentative D call: TRBD1 (5 bases). The V end lost 2 bases, the J end lost 7 bases, and 11 bases lay between the germline ends. The V gene's germline CDR1 is KGHSH and CDR2 LQKENI. There are 13 residues in the CDR3. As DNA, the CDR3 is TGTGCCAGCTCACCATCCCAAGGGGTTGGCTACACCTTC. This gives the protein CASSPSQGVGYTF.

The chain uses TRBV7-2 and TRBJ1-6; TRBD1 matches 9 bases. Germline-derived CDR1 and CDR2 are SGHTA and FQGNSA. Trimming at V came to 2 bases and at J to 6 bases, leaving 8 bases not matched to a gene. The CDR3 contains 17 residues. The CDR3 coding sequence is TGTGCCAGCAGCTTATGGTGGACAGGGGTTACTAATTCACCCCTCCACTTT. It encodes CASSLWWTGVTNSPLHF.

The rearrangement uses TRBV2 and TRBJ1-1, with D possibly being TRBD1 (6 bases). In germline, CDR1 is SNHLY, CDR2 FYNNEI. Trimming removed 11 bases from V and 5 bases from J, with 18 bases in between. The CDR3 length is 13 residues. The CDR3: CARKGFQGTEAFF. CDR3 bases: TGTGCCCGGAAGGGCTTCCAGGGGACTGAAGCTTTCTTT.

This chain connects TRBV2 to TRBJ1-3; D gene uncertain. From germline, CDR1 is SNHLY and CDR2 FYNNEI. The V end lost 3 bases, the J end lost 4 bases, and 13 bases lay between the germline ends. The CDR3 runs 15 residues. CDR3 protein: CASSDFGQRGNTIYF. Here the CDR3 DNA reads TGTGCCAGCAGTGATTTTGGGCAGAGAGGAAACACCATATATTTT.

This clone was detected once. CDR3 nucleotide sequence: TGTGCCAGCTCGGCAGGCGGCGGTGAAGCTTTCTTT. As protein: CASSAGGGEAFF. The chain employs TRBV18 and TRBJ1-1; D not certain. Germline V gives CDR1 KGHSH, CDR2 LQKENI. Trimming removed 6 bases at V and 7 bases at J, with 12 bases between. The CDR3 is made up of 12 amino acids.

The chain joins TRBV24-1 to TRBJ2-1, with a possible D match to TRBD1 (6 bases). Trimming took 3 bases from V and 6 from J, leaving 8 bases between them. The CDR3 sequence is 13 residues long. Per the germline V gene, CDR1 is KGHDR and CDR2 is SFDVKD. CDR3 coding DNA: TGTGCCACCAGTGATGGGGGCTTCAATGAGCAGTTCTTC. The encoded protein is CATSDGGFNEQFF.

The rearrangement uses TRBV7-9 and TRBJ1-6, with D possibly TRBD1 on 6 matching bases. The CDR3 length is 16 residues. The V and J ends lost 2 bases and 10 bases respectively, with 18 bases between them. CDR1 SEHNR and CDR2 FQNEAQ come from the germline V gene (reference sequence). The DNA for the CDR3 is TGTGCCAGCAGCTTATATTGGGGGGGCGCTGGGTCACCCCTCCACTTT. This sequence encodes CASSLYWGGAGSPLHF. Full variable domain (remainder filled in from reference TRBV7-9 and TRBJ1-6): DTGVSQNPRHKITKRGQNVTFRCDPISEHNRLYWYRQTLGQGPEFLTYFQNEAQLEKSRLLSDRFSAERPKGSFSTLEIQRTEQGDSAMYLCASSLYWGGAGSPLHFGNGTRLTVT.

The chain uses TRBV19 and TRBJ1-4, with 7 bases that match TRBD1. V shed 7 bases, J shed 1 base, and the junction held 9 bases outside the gene matches. The V gene's germline CDR1 is LNHDA and CDR2 SQIVND (reference sequence). CDR3 length: 16 residues. CDR3 nucleotide sequence: TGTGCCAGTACCTCGGACAGGACCCTAACTAATGAAAAACTGTTTTTT. Translated: CASTSDRTLTNEKLFF.

The V gene is TRBV2, the J gene TRBJ1-2; a possible D gene is TRBD1 (6 bases). V was cut by 3 bases and J by 0 bases, with 11 bases left in between. In germline, CDR1 is SNHLY, CDR2 FYNNEI. The length of the CDR3 is 15 residues. The CDR3 sequence is CASSEGAAANYGYTF. The CDR3 DNA is TGTGCCAGCAGTGAGGGGGCAGCAGCTAACTATGGCTACACCTTC.

The rearrangement uses TRBV5-1 and TRBJ2-3; D not certain. Trimming left V 2 bases short and J 6 bases short, with 13 bases between. The CDR3 totals 14 residues. Germline V CDR1 and CDR2: SGHRS, YFSETQ. CDR3 region: CASSFLPIGDTQYF. The CDR3 DNA reads TGCGCCAGCAGCTTCCTCCCCATAGGGGATACGCAGTATTTT.

A word on this clone: The junction differs from germline at one of its ends, possibly a read error. The genes are TRBV12-3 or TRBV12-4 and TRBJ2-7, with TRBD1 matching 9 bases. This CDR3 region has 12 residues. CDR3 residues: CASSRTGAVLEF. CDR3 nucleotides: TGTGCCAGCAGTAGGACAGGGGCCGTCCTGGAGTTC.

CDR3 in amino acids: CASSFAGYEQYF. The CDR3, as DNA: TGTGCCAGCAGTTTCGCCGGATACGAGCAGTACTTC. This chain links TRBV6-5 with TRBJ2-7, with D hard to call. Germline values: CDR1 MNHEY, CDR2 SVGAGI. There are 12 residues in the CDR3. The ends were cut back, 4 bases at V and 4 bases at J, with 8 bases in the middle.

The chain is built from TRBV9 and TRBJ2-1, with D unresolved. Trimming stripped 4 bases from V and 3 bases from J, with 5 bases between. This CDR3 comprises 12 residues. Germline-derived CDR1 and CDR2 are SGDLS and YYNGEE. This CDR3 reads CASSPSYNEQFF. In nucleotides, the CDR3 is TGTGCCAGCAGCCCAAGCTACAATGAGCAGTTCTTC.

The chain is built from TRBV6-4 and TRBJ1-6; TRBD1 agrees at 8 bases. V lost 6 bases to trimming and J lost 10 bases; unmatched junction nucleotides: 8. Per the germline V gene, CDR1 is MRHNA and CDR2 is SNTAGT. The length of the CDR3 is 14 residues. The CDR3 bases are TGTGCCAGCAGCTCGGGACAGGTCGGATCACCCCTCCACTTT. Residues: CASSSGQVGSPLHF.

The chain joins TRBV27 to TRBJ1-2; 8 nucleotides align to TRBD1. After removal of 0 bases from V and 8 bases from J, the junction contained 14 bases not matched to a gene. Per the germline V gene, CDR1 is MNHEY and CDR2 is SMNVEV (reference sequence). The CDR3 loop spans 17 amino acids. In DNA form, the CDR3 reads TGTGCCAGCAGTTTATCGGGGTTTGGGGGACAGGTGCGGGGCTACACCTTC. It specifies CASSLSGFGGQVRGYTF.

This chain uses TRBV7-2 with TRBJ2-1; TRBD2 aligns across 8 bases. This CDR3 is built from 14 residues. Germline-derived CDR1 and CDR2 are SGHTA and FQGNSA. V dropped 5 bases and J dropped 4; count of bases not matched to a gene: 4. CDR3 DNA: TGTGCCAGCAGCCCGGGGGGGCGTTACAATGAGCAGTTCTTC. Translation: CASSPGGRYNEQFF.

The V and J genes are TRBV27 and TRBJ2-1; 8 bases align to TRBD2. V lost 7 bases, J lost 6 bases, and 11 bases stayed unmatched. Looked up from germline, CDR1 is MNHEY and CDR2 is SMNVEV (reference sequence). The CDR3 length is 15 residues. CDR3 protein: CASTLLAGTSNEQFF. DNA of the CDR3: TGTGCCAGCACCTTACTCGCCGGGACTAGCAATGAGCAGTTCTTC.

The genes are TRBV6-5 and TRBJ1-2, with D uncertain. This CDR3 contains 14 residues. Trimming pared 0 bases from V and 0 bases from J, leaving 5 bases between. Per the germline V gene, CDR1 is MNHEY and CDR2 is SVGAGI. CDR3 nucleotides: TGTGCCAGCAGTTACTCGGCGGCTAACTATGGCTACACCTTC. Residues: CASSYSAANYGYTF.

The CDR3 bases are TGTGCCAGCAGCTTAGTTGCAGGGGGGAATCAGCCCCAGCATTTT. The encoded protein is CASSLVAGGNQPQHF. The V gene is TRBV7-8, the J gene TRBJ1-5; TRBD1 matches 7 bases. CDR1 is SGHVS, CDR2 FQNEAQ, per germline. The CDR3 is made up of 15 amino acids. Trimming took 1 base from V and 4 from J; bases not matched to a gene: 4.

In DNA, the CDR3 is TGTGCCAGCACCGAGCGGGGGAGCTCCTACAATGAGCAGTTCTTC. Amino acids: CASTERGSSYNEQFF. The chain recombines TRBV6-6 with TRBJ2-1, with 8 bases that match TRBD2. The CDR3 totals 15 residues. J gave up 0 bases and V 7 bases, and 5 bases lay outside the gene matches. Germline loops: CDR1 MNHNY, CDR2 SVGAGI (reference sequence).

As concerns this clone: One end of the junction is discordant with germline, which a read error may explain. The CDR3 sequence is CASSAPTSGLRF. The CDR3 nucleotides are TGTGCCAGCAGCGCCCCTACTAGCGGGTTACGCTTC. The chain joins TRBV28 to TRBJ2-7; 9 bases are shared with TRBD2. Germline CDR1 reads MDHEN; CDR2 reads SYDVKM. The CDR3 contains 12 residues. The full variable domain, its missing parts supplied by reference TRBV28 and TRBJ2-7, is DVKVTQSSRYLVKRTGEKVFLECVQDMDHENMFWYRQDPGLGLRLIYFSYDVKMKEKGDIPEGYSVSREKKERFSLILESASTNQTSMYLCASSAPTSGLRFGPGTRLTVT.

This chain joins TRBV18 and TRBJ2-7; D is perhaps TRBD1 (6 bases). V was trimmed by 2 bases and J by 0 bases, leaving 11 bases between them. Germline V CDR1 and CDR2: KGHSH, LQKENI. The CDR3 totals 15 residues. The CDR3 spells CASSPAGASSYEQYF. For the CDR3, the DNA is TGTGCCAGCTCACCAGCAGGGGCTAGCTCCTACGAGCAGTACTTC.

J is TRBJ2-1 and V is TRBV10-2, with 8 bases fitting TRBD1. This CDR3 is built from 16 residues. Germline-derived CDR1 and CDR2 are WSHSY and SAAADI. V lost 6 bases and J lost 4; bases outside the gene matches: 11. The CDR3 region has the DNA TGCGCCAGCAGGGACAGGGCCGAGTGGGTATACAATGAGCAGTTCTTC. Protein sequence: CASRDRAEWVYNEQFF.

The rearrangement links TRBV4-3 to TRBJ1-1; D perhaps matches TRBD1 (5 bases). Per germline, CDR1 LGHNA and CDR2 YSLEER. Trimming pared 1 base from V and 11 bases from J, leaving 14 bases between. The CDR3 is 13 amino acids. The DNA for the CDR3 is TGCGCCAGCAGCCAAGCGGAGGGACTTGTGGCTTTCTTT. It yields the protein CASSQAEGLVAFF.

This clone has only one observation. The rearrangement joins TRBV14 to TRBJ2-1; TRBD1 matches at 11 bases. Germline V lookup: CDR1 SGHDN, CDR2 FVKESK. The V gene end was trimmed by 2 bases and the J gene end by 9 bases; junction bases not matched to a gene: 9. The CDR3 is 16 amino acids. The chain's CDR3 is CASSQTPGQGGAEQFF. CDR3 nucleotides: TGTGCCAGCAGCCAAACTCCGGGACAGGGGGGAGCTGAGCAGTTCTTC.

The chain carries TRBV14 and TRBJ1-1; D is uncertain. Deletions cut 1 base from V and 3 bases from J, with 6 bases between. Germline V gives CDR1 SGHDN, CDR2 FVKESK. This CDR3 has 13 residues. The CDR3 coding sequence is TGTGCCAGCAGCCAAGTGGACTACACTGAAGCTTTCTTT. Residues: CASSQVDYTEAFF.

CDR3: CASSSGLDRPIYTF. CDR3 nucleotides: TGTGCCAGCAGTTCTGGGCTCGACAGGCCTATCTACACCTTC. The rearrangement links TRBV6-5 to TRBJ1-2, with TRBD1 as a possible D gene (6 bases). The germline CDR1 and CDR2 sequences are MNHEY and SVGAGI. Trimming removed 4 bases from V and 10 bases from J, with 19 bases in between. The CDR3 is 14 residues long.

The chain carries TRBV5-1 and TRBJ1-1; no firm D call. CDR3 length equals 13 residues. From germline, CDR1 is SGHRS and CDR2 YFSETQ. Trimming pared 4 bases from V and 4 bases from J, leaving 11 bases between. This chain's CDR3 is CASSPLGSTEAFF. CDR3 in DNA: TGCGCCAGCAGCCCCCTAGGGAGCACTGAAGCTTTCTTT.